This TCR beta chain stems from a study of blood T cell repertoires in COVID-19. At the level of the study: Material from acute and convalescent COVID-19 was sourced from the United States, Italy and Spain. T cells, B-cell-depleted T cells, or PBMCs provided the cDNA or gDNA that served as material.

In the authors' workflow: Amplification from reference gene primers served as the basis for estimated nucleated cell counts. The repertoire was sequenced with immunoSEQ multiplex PCR; TCRdb's copy has only in-frame clones and lacks some. V, J and clone size reflect that table, while D and trimming were determined from the DNA. The sample shows about 78,000 clones, 86% of them seen only once. The germline V gene encodes CDR1 MNHEY and CDR2 SVGEGT. This CDR3 spans 16 amino acids. V was pared by 2 bases and J by 3 bases, with 13 bases between. The sequence was obtained from a man in his fifties or sixties with active or convalescent COVID-19. Sequenced sample: peripheral blood. The V and J genes are TRBV6-2 or TRBV6-3 and TRBJ1-4; D gene unclear. The CDR3 nucleotides are TGTGCCAGCAGTTACCCGCCGGGGATGGCTAATGAAAAACTGTTTTTT. It is translated as CASSYPPGMANEKLFF.